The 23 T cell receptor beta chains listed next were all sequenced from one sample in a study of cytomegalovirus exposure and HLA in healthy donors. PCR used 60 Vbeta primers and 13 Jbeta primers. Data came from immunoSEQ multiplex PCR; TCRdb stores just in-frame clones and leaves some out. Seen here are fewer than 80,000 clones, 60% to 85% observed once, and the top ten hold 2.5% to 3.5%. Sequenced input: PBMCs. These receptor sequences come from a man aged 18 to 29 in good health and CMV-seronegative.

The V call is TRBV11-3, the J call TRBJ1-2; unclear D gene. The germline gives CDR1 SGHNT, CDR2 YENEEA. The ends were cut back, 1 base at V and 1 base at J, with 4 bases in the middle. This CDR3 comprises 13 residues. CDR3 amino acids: CASSLAGNYGYTF. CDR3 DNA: TGTGCCAGCAGCTTAGCGGGTAACTATGGCTACACCTTC.

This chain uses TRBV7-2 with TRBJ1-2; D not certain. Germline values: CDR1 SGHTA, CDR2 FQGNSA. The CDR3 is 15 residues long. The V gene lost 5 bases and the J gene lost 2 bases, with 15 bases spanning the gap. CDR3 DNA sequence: TGTGCCAGCAGCCCTAAGGCAGGTTTAAACTATGGCTACACCTTC. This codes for CASSPKAGLNYGYTF.

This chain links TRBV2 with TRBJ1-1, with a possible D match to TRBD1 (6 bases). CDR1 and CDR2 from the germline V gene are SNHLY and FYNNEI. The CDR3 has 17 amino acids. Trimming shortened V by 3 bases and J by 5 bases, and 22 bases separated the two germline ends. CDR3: CASSDSLERGGGTEAFF. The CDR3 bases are TGTGCCAGCAGTGATTCCCTCGAGCGGGGGGGCGGGACTGAAGCTTTCTTT. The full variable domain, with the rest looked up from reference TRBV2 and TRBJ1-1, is EPEVTQTPSHQVTQMGQEVILRCVPISNHLYFYWYRQILGQKVEFLVSFYNNEISEKSEIFDDQFSVERPDGSNFTLKIRSTKLEDSAMYFCASSDSLERGGGTEAFFGQGTRLTVV.

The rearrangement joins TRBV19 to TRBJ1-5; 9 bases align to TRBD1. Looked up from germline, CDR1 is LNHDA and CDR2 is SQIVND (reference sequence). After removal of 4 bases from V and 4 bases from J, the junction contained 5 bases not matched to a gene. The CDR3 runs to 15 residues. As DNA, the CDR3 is TGTGCCAGTAGTACGACAGGGGGTGGAAATCAGCCCCAGCATTTT. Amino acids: CASSTTGGGNQPQHF.

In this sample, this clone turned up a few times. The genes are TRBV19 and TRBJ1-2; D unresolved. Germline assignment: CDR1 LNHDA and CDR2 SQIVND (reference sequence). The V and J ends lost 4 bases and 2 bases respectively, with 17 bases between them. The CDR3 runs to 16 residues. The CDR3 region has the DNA TGTGCCAGTAGTAGAGGGCACGGACTGGGGAACTATGGCTACACCTTC. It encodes CASSRGHGLGNYGYTF.

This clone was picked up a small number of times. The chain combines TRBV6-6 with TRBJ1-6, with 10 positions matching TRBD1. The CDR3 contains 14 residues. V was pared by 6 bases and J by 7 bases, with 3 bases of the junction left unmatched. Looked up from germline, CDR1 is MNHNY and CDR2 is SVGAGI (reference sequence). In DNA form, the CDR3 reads TGTGCCAGCAGCATGGACAGGGGGAATTCACCCCTCCACTTT. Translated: CASSMDRGNSPLHF.

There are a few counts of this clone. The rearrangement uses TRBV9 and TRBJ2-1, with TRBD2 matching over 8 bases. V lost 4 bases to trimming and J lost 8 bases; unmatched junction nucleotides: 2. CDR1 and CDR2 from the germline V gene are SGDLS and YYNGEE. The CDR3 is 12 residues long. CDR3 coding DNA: TGTGCCAGCAGCCGGGGGGGGGATGAGCAGTTCTTC. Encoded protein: CASSRGGDEQFF.

The DNA of the CDR3 is TGTGCCAGCAGTTTATACGGACAAAGCAATCAGCCCCAGCATTTT. This sequence encodes CASSLYGQSNQPQHF. The chain uses TRBV27 and TRBJ1-5; tentatively, D is TRBD1 (5 bases). V lost 1 base and J 1 base, leaving 8 bases between the germline ends. CDR1 MNHEY and CDR2 SMNVEV come from the germline V gene (reference sequence). The CDR3 extends over 15 amino acids.

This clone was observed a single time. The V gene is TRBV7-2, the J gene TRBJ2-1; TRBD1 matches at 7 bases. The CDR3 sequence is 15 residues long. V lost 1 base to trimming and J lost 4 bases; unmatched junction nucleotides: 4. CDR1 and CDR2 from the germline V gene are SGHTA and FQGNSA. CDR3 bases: TGTGCCAGCAGCTTAGATCAGGGGGTATACAATGAGCAGTTCTTC. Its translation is CASSLDQGVYNEQFF.

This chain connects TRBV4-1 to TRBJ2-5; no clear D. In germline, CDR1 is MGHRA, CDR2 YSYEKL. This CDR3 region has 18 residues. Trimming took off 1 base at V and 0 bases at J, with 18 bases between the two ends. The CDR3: CASSQVNMGLWYQETQYF. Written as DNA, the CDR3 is TGCGCCAGCAGCCAAGTTAACATGGGCCTGTGGTACCAAGAGACCCAGTACTTC.

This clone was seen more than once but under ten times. Here the CDR3 DNA reads TGTGCTAGTGGTTTGGACAGGGGCGGGGAGACCCAGTACTTC. Translation: CASGLDRGGETQYF. The chain is built from TRBV12-5 and TRBJ2-5; 7 bases align to TRBD1. V lost 1 base to trimming and J lost 5 bases; unmatched junction nucleotides: 4. This CDR3 spans 14 amino acids. Per the germline V gene, CDR1 is LGHNT and CDR2 is FRNRAP.

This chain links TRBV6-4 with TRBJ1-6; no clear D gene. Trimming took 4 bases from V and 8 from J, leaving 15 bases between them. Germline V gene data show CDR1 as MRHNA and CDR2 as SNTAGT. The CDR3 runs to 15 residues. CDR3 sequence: CASSVSTLLDSPLHF. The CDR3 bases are TGTGCCAGCAGTGTAAGTACTCTCTTAGATTCACCCCTCCACTTT.

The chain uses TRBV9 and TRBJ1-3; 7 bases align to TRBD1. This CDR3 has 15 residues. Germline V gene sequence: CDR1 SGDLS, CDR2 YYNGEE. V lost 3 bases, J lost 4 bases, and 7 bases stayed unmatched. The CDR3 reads CASSAQRGLGNTIYF. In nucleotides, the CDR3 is TGTGCCAGCAGCGCACAAAGGGGGCTCGGAAACACCATATATTTT. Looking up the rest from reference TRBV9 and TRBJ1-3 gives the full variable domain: DSGVTQTPKHLITATGQRVTLRCSPRSGDLSVYWYQQSLDQGLQFLIQYYNGEERAKGNILERFSAQQFPDLHSELNLSSLELGDSALYFCASSAQRGLGNTIYFGEGSWLTVV.

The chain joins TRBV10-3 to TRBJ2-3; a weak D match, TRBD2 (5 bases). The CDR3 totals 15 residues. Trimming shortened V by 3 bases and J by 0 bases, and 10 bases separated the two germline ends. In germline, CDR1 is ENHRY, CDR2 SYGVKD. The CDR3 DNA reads TGTGCCATCAGTGACCGGGATCCGAGCACAGATACGCAGTATTTT. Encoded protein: CAISDRDPSTDTQYF.

CDR3 residues: CASSQGTLDRGQPQHF. The CDR3, as DNA: TGCGCCAGCAGCCAAGGGACCTTGGACAGGGGCCAGCCCCAGCATTTT. This sequence joins TRBV4-3 and TRBJ1-5; 9 bases match TRBD1. This CDR3 has 16 residues. The V segment lost 1 base and the J segment 7 bases; nucleotides outside the gene matches: 8. CDR1 is LGHNA, CDR2 YSLEER, per germline.

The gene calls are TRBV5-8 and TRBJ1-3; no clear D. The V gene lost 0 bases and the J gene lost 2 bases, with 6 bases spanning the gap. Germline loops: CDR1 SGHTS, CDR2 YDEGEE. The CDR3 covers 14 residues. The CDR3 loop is CASSLGRAGNTIYF. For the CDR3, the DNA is TGTGCCAGCAGCTTGGGACGGGCTGGAAACACCATATATTTT.

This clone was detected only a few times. Written as DNA, the CDR3 is TGTGCCAGCAGTCAACAGGGTAGGGCTGAAGCTTTCTTT. It is translated as CASSQQGRAEAFF. The chain employs TRBV2 and TRBJ1-1, with D perhaps TRBD1 (6 bases). CDR1 and CDR2 from the germline V gene are SNHLY and FYNNEI. The CDR3 is 13 amino acids. Between the trimmed V and J ends, which lost 5 bases and 6 bases, there was a span of 13 bases. Together with reference TRBV2 and TRBJ1-1, the CDR3 gives the full variable domain: EPEVTQTPSHQVTQMGQEVILRCVPISNHLYFYWYRQILGQKVEFLVSFYNNEISEKSEIFDDQFSVERPDGSNFTLKIRSTKLEDSAMYFCASSQQGRAEAFFGQGTRLTVV.

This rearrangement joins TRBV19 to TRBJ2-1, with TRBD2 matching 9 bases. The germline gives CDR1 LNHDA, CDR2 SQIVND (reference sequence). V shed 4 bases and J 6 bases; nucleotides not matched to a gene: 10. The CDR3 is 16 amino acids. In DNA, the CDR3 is TGTGCCAGTAGTAGGTTTGGCGGGGGGGAGTCCAATGAGCAGTTCTTC. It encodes CASSRFGGGESNEQFF.

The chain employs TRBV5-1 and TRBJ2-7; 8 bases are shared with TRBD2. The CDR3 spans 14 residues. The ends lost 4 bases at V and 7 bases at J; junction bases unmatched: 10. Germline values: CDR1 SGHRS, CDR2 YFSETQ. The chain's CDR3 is CASSPGGQVGEQYF. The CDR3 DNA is TGCGCCAGCAGCCCGGGGGGGCAGGTAGGGGAGCAGTACTTC.

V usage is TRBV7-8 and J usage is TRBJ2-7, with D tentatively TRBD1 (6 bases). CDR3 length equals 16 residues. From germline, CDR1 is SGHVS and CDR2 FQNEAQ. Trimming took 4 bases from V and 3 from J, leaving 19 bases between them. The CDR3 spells CASSSASGTLDYEQYV. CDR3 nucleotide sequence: TGTGCCAGCAGCTCCGCTTCGGGGACACTAGACTACGAGCAGTACGTC.

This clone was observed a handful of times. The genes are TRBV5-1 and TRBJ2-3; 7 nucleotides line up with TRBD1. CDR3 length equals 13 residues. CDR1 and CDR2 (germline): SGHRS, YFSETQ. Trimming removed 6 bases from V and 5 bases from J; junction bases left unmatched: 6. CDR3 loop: CASKLGTEDTQYF. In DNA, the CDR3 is TGCGCCAGCAAATTAGGGACAGAAGATACGCAGTATTTT.

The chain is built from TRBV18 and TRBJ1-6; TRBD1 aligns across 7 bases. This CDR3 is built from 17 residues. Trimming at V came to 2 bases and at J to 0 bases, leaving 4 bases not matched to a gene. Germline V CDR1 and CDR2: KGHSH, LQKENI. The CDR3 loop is CASSPKGASSYNSPLHF. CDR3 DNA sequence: TGTGCCAGCTCACCAAAGGGGGCGAGCTCCTATAATTCACCCCTCCACTTT.

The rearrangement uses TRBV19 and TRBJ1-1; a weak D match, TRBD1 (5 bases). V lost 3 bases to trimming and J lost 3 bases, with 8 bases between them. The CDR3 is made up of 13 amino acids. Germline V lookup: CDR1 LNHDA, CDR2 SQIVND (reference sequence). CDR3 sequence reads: CASSIRGDTEAFF. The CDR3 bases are TGTGCCAGTAGTATCCGGGGGGACACTGAAGCTTTCTTT.